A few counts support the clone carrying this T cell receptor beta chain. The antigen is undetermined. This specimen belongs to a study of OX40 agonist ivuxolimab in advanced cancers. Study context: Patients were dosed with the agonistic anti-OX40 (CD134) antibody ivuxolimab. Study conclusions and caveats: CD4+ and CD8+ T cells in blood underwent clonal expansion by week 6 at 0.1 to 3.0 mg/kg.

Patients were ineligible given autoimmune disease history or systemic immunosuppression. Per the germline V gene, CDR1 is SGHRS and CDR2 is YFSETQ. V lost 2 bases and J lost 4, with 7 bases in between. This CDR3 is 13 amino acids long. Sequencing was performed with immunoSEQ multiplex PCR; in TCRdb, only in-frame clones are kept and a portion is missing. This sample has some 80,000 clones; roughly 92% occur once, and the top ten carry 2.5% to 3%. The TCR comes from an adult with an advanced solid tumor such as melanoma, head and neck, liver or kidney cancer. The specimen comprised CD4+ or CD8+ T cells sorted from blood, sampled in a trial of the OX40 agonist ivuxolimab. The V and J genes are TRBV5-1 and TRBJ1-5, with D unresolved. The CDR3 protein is CASSFGPNQPQHF. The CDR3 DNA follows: TGCGCCAGCAGCTTCGGACCTAATCAGCCCCAGCATTTT.